One and the same sample provided the 29 T cell receptor beta chains below, sequenced in a study of T cell responses to AZD1222 COVID-19 vaccine. Data came from immunoSEQ multiplex PCR; TCRdb stores just in-frame clones and leaves some out. In the table there are 180,000 or so clones, roughly 93% of which are singletons. This sample comprised peripheral blood, obtained on day 0 of AZD1222 vaccination. All receptors come from an adult in good health.

J is TRBJ2-7 and V is TRBV5-5, with no clear D. Trimming pared 1 base from V and 0 bases from J, leaving 8 bases between. The CDR3 sequence is 14 residues long. Germline values: CDR1 SGHKS, CDR2 YYEKEE (reference sequence). In nucleotides, the CDR3 is TGTGCCAGCAGCTTGCGGGTCATCTCCTACGAGCAGTACTTC. It encodes CASSLRVISYEQYF.

This clone was seen just once. V and J are TRBV7-6 and TRBJ2-1; 9 bases match TRBD2. The CDR3 loop spans 14 amino acids. Trimming cost V 7 bases and J 5 bases; bases outside gene matches: 6. Germline V gene lookup returns CDR1 SGHVS and CDR2 FNYEAQ. CDR3 coding DNA: TGTGCCAGCACCATTAGCGGGAGTCACAATGAGCAGTTCTTC. Translation gives CASTISGSHNEQFF.

The V gene is TRBV18, the J gene TRBJ1-1; D is uncertain. Trimming cost V 0 bases and J 10 bases, with 15 bases left between them. The CDR3 is 14 residues long. The germline CDR1 and CDR2 sequences are KGHSH and LQKENI. The CDR3 bases are TGTGCCAGCTCACCACCGTCCCCGGGTTTTACAGCTTTCTTT. This gives the protein CASSPPSPGFTAFF.

This clone was seen once. The J gene is TRBJ2-5, the V gene TRBV3-1 (or the pseudogene TRBV3-2); D remains unclear. Between the trimmed V and J ends, which lost 8 bases and 2 bases, there was a span of 12 bases. The CDR3 extends over 13 amino acids. Germline assignment: CDR1 LGHDT and CDR2 YNNKEL (reference sequence). The CDR3 DNA follows: TGTGCCAGCGCCACAACTCATCAAGAGACCCAGTACTTC. It specifies CASATTHQETQYF.

The chain uses TRBV7-2 and TRBJ2-4, with D perhaps matching TRBD2 (5 bases). V was trimmed by 2 bases and J by 0 bases, leaving 11 bases between them. Germline values: CDR1 SGHTA, CDR2 FQGNSA. This CDR3 region has 16 residues. The CDR3 DNA sequence: TGTGCCAGCAGCTTACTTAACGGACTAGCCAAAAACATTCAGTACTTC. It encodes CASSLLNGLAKNIQYF.

A single count supports this clone. J is TRBJ1-3 and V is TRBV11-3; a weak D match, TRBD1 (6 bases). CDR1 and CDR2 from the germline V gene are SGHNT and YENEEA. Deletions cut 6 bases from V and 1 base from J, with 10 bases between. The CDR3 has 14 amino acids. CDR3 protein: CASSPTGSGNTIYF. CDR3 DNA sequence: TGTGCCAGCAGTCCTACAGGGTCTGGAAACACCATATATTTT.

This chain joins TRBV6-5 and TRBJ1-2, with TRBD1 identical over 7 bases. The CDR3 runs 13 residues. V gave up 6 bases and J gave up 4 bases; unmatched junction bases: 5. Germline-derived CDR1 and CDR2 are MNHEY and SVGAGI. The CDR3 loop reads CASSLQGTYGYTF. For the CDR3, the DNA is TGTGCCAGCAGCCTACAGGGGACCTATGGCTACACCTTC.

V and J are TRBV4-1 and TRBJ2-7; D gene unclear. Germline V gene data show CDR1 as MGHRA and CDR2 as YSYEKL. This CDR3 region has 13 residues. Trimming removed 0 bases from V and 4 bases from J, with 7 bases in between. The CDR3 sequence: CASSQDPRYEQYF. CDR3 DNA sequence: TGCGCCAGCAGCCAAGACCCCAGATACGAGCAGTACTTC.

J is TRBJ2-1 and V is TRBV29-1; 7 bases agree with TRBD1. From germline, CDR1 is SQVTM and CDR2 ANQGSEA. Trimming at V came to 7 bases and at J to 5 bases, leaving 5 bases not matched to a gene. The CDR3 has 12 amino acids. The CDR3 loop reads CSARTGNNEQFF. In nucleotides, the CDR3 is TGCAGCGCAAGGACAGGTAACAATGAGCAGTTCTTC.

The rearrangement uses TRBV5-1 and TRBJ1-4; D not certain. This CDR3 is 15 amino acids long. CDR1 and CDR2 from the germline V gene are SGHRS and YFSETQ. The V end lost 3 bases, the J end lost 7 bases, and 16 bases lay between the germline ends. The CDR3 sequence: CASSWQAGAGEKLFF. Here the CDR3 DNA reads TGCGCCAGCAGCTGGCAAGCAGGAGCTGGTGAAAAACTGTTTTTT.

V gene TRBV23-1 combines with J gene TRBJ1-1, with TRBD1 matching 9 bases. TRBV23-1 is noted as an ORF with a role that remains uncertain. Trimming at V came to 5 bases and at J to 5 bases, leaving 9 bases not matched to a gene. The CDR3 sequence is 15 residues long. CDR3 loop: CASSTHNRGRTEAFF. The CDR3 nucleotides read TGCGCCAGCAGTACCCACAACAGGGGGCGGACTGAAGCTTTCTTT.

The chain uses TRBV4-1 and TRBJ1-5; D gene unclear. Trimming removed 1 base from V and 2 bases from J, with 6 bases in between. The CDR3 contains 14 residues. Per germline, CDR1 MGHRA and CDR2 YSYEKL. In nucleotides, the CDR3 is TGCGCCAGCAGCCAAGTTACCGGCAATCAGCCCCAGCATTTT. Translated, it gives CASSQVTGNQPQHF.

The chain combines TRBV29-1 with TRBJ1-1, with 7 bases aligning to TRBD1. The V segment lost 6 bases and the J segment 1 base; nucleotides outside the gene matches: 17. The CDR3 is 17 residues long. Germline V gene lookup returns CDR1 SQVTM and CDR2 ANQGSEA. The CDR3 region has the DNA TGCAGCGTCCGCAAAACATATTTGACAGGGACGAACACTGAAGCTTTCTTT. This encodes CSVRKTYLTGTNTEAFF.

The CDR3: CASSESAGSGNTIYF. CDR3 in DNA: TGTGCCAGCAGTGAATCGGCAGGCTCTGGAAACACCATATATTTT. The gene calls are TRBV6-1 and TRBJ1-3; unclear D gene. The CDR3 spans 15 residues. The ends were cut back, 2 bases at V and 0 bases at J, with 8 bases in the middle. From germline, CDR1 is MNHNS and CDR2 SASEGT.

This sequence joins TRBV5-6 and TRBJ2-1; D uncertain. The CDR3 loop spans 14 amino acids. Germline-derived CDR1 and CDR2 are SGHDT and YYEEEE. V was trimmed by 1 base and J by 10 bases, leaving 15 bases between them. CDR3 bases: TGTGCCAGCAGCTTGTTTGATAGGGTGGAGGAGCAGTTCTTC. It yields the protein CASSLFDRVEEQFF. The full variable domain, completed using reference TRBV5-6 and TRBJ2-1, is DAGVTQSPTHLIKTRGQQVTLRCSPKSGHDTVSWYQQALGQGPQFIFQYYEEEERQRGNFPDRFSGHQFPNYSSELNVNALLLGDSALYLCASSLFDRVEEQFFGPGTRLTVL.

This chain uses TRBV7-9 with TRBJ1-1; D unclear. This CDR3 is built from 11 residues. With 5 bases removed from V and 2 bases from J, the gap between germline ends came to 3 bases. CDR1 is SEHNR and CDR2 is FQNEAQ in the germline V gene (reference sequence). The CDR3 DNA is TGTGCCAGCAGCATTAACACTGAAGCTTTCTTT. Protein: CASSINTEAFF.

This clone was counted a few times. The genes are TRBV3-1 (or the pseudogene TRBV3-2) and TRBJ2-3; TRBD1 matches 7 bases. V shed 2 bases and J 2 bases; nucleotides not matched to a gene: 7. Germline V lookup: CDR1 LGHDT, CDR2 YNNKEL (reference sequence). This CDR3 has 16 residues. The CDR3 DNA follows: TGTGCCAGCAGCCAAATGCGACAGGGTATCACAGATACGCAGTATTTT. Its protein is CASSQMRQGITDTQYF.

The chain is built from TRBV2 and TRBJ1-2; D perhaps matches TRBD1 (6 bases). Per germline, CDR1 SNHLY and CDR2 FYNNEI. V lost 3 bases, J lost 7 bases, and 12 bases lay in between. The CDR3 sequence is 13 residues long. The CDR3 reads CASSDRTVSGYTF. The CDR3 DNA is TGTGCCAGCAGTGATCGGACAGTCTCTGGCTACACCTTC.

A few counts support this clone. The chain employs TRBV24-1 and TRBJ1-2; 9 nucleotides agree with TRBD1. Trimming removed 6 bases from V and 1 base from J; junction bases left unmatched: 14. Germline V lookup: CDR1 KGHDR, CDR2 SFDVKD. This CDR3 has 18 amino acids. The CDR3 sequence: CATSPGTGLRLNNYGYTF. CDR3 in DNA: TGTGCCACCAGTCCCGGGACAGGGTTGAGGCTTAATAACTATGGCTACACCTTC.

This clone was observed once. J is TRBJ2-7 and V is TRBV19; D possibly corresponds to TRBD1 (6 bases). Germline V CDR1 and CDR2: LNHDA, SQIVND (reference sequence). The CDR3 extends over 14 amino acids. Deletions cut 3 bases from V and 7 bases from J, with 16 bases between. CDR3 residues: CASSIRQEVREQYF. The CDR3 DNA reads TGTGCCAGTAGTATCCGACAGGAGGTGAGGGAGCAGTACTTC.

V and J are TRBV20-1 and TRBJ1-2, with D uncertain. The germline V gene encodes CDR1 DFQATT and CDR2 SNEGSKA (reference sequence). V lost 3 bases to trimming and J lost 3 bases, with 17 bases between them. The CDR3 contains 15 residues. CDR3 DNA: TGCAGTGCTAGTGACGGGAGACGGTTTGACTATGGCTACACCTTC. It codes for CSASDGRRFDYGYTF.

This chain links TRBV4-1 with TRBJ1-2, with D maybe TRBD1 (5 bases). Trimming took 0 bases from V and 5 from J, leaving 10 bases between them. The CDR3 spans 14 residues. The germline CDR1 and CDR2 sequences are MGHRA and YSYEKL. The CDR3 sequence: CASSQERGGYGYTF. In DNA, the CDR3 is TGCGCCAGCAGCCAAGAAAGGGGAGGGTATGGCTACACCTTC.

The CDR3 region has the DNA TGTGCCAGCAGCCCCCGGGCAGCCACTGAAGCTTTCTTT. It specifies CASSPRAATEAFF. This sequence joins TRBV3-1 (or the pseudogene TRBV3-2) and TRBJ1-1; D gene ambiguous. The CDR3 totals 13 residues. CDR1 is LGHDT, CDR2 YNNKEL, per germline (reference sequence). Trimming pared 4 bases from V and 4 bases from J, leaving 10 bases between.

The rearrangement uses TRBV4-2 and TRBJ2-3; the D gene is possibly TRBD2 (6 bases). Germline CDR1 LGHNA, CDR2 YNFKEQ. V was clipped by 0 bases and J by 2 bases, with 9 bases between them. The CDR3 length is 15 residues. Here the CDR3 DNA reads TGTGCCAGCAGCCAAGATGGGGACTCCACAGATACGCAGTATTTT. Translation: CASSQDGDSTDTQYF.

The chain combines TRBV19 with TRBJ1-2; 9 positions match TRBD1. The CDR3 covers 14 residues. The germline V gene has CDR1 LNHDA and CDR2 SQIVND (reference sequence). V lost 4 bases, J lost 8 bases, and 8 bases stayed unmatched. The CDR3 spells CASSKTSTGGGYTF. CDR3 sequence (DNA): TGTGCCAGTAGTAAAACCTCAACAGGGGGCGGCTACACCTTC.

The chain links TRBV5-6 to TRBJ2-1; possibly TRBD2 for D (6 bases). This CDR3 comprises 15 residues. V was cut by 1 base and J by 7 bases, with 15 bases left in between. The V gene's germline CDR1 is SGHDT and CDR2 YYEEEE. This chain's CDR3 is CASSLTRGRGNEQFF. CDR3 bases: TGTGCCAGCAGCTTGACTCGCGGTCGGGGGAATGAGCAGTTCTTC.

The chain links TRBV6-5 to TRBJ1-1; a possible D gene is TRBD1 (5 bases). V was pared by 2 bases and J by 8 bases, with 12 bases between. The CDR3 totals 13 residues. The germline gives CDR1 MNHEY, CDR2 SVGAGI. DNA for the CDR3: TGTGCCAGCAGTTACAGTAAAGACAGAGAAGCTTTCTTT. This gives the protein CASSYSKDREAFF.

This clone was counted a single time. V is TRBV9 and J is TRBJ1-1; maybe TRBD1 (5 bases). CDR1 and CDR2 (germline): SGDLS, YYNGEE. V was clipped by 7 bases and J by 4 bases, with 20 bases between them. The CDR3 spans 15 residues. CDR3 amino acids: CASSSGGYYRTEAFF. For the CDR3, the DNA is TGTGCCAGCTCTTCCGGGGGGTATTATCGCACTGAAGCTTTCTTT.

V gene TRBV3-1 (or the pseudogene TRBV3-2) combines with J gene TRBJ2-7; 9 bases match TRBD1. CDR1 and CDR2 from the germline V gene are LGHDT and YNNKEL (reference sequence). The CDR3 runs 17 residues. After removal of 5 bases from V and 0 bases from J, the junction contained 11 bases not matched to a gene. In DNA form, the CDR3 reads TGTGCCAGCAGCTTGGAGCCGGGACAGGGAAACTCCTACGAGCAGTACTTC. Translation: CASSLEPGQGNSYEQYF.